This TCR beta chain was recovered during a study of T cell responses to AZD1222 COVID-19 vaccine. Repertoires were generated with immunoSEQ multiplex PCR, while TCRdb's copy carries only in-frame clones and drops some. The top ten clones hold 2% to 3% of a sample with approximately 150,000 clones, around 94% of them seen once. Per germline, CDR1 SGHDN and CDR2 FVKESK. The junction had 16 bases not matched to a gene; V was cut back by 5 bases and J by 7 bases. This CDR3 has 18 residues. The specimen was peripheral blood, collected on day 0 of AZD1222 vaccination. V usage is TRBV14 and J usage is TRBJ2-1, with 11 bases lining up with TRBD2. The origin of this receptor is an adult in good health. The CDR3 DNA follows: TGTGCCAGCAGCGAGGATCGGACTAGCGGGCACTTTTGGAATGAGCAGTTCTTC. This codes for CASSEDRTSGHFWNEQFF.